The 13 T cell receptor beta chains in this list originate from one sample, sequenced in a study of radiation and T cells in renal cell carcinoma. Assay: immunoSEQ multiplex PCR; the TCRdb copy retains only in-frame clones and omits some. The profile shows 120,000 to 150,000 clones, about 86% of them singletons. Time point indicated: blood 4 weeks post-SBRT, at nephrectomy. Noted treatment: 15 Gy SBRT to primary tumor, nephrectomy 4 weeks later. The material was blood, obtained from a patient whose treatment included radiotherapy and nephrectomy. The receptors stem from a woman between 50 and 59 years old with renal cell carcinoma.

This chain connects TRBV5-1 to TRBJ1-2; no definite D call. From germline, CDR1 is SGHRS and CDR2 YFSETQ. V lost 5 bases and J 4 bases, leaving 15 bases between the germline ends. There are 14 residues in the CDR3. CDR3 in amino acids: CASRGGSAGYGYTF. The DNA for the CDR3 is TGCGCCAGCAGGGGCGGCAGTGCGGGCTATGGCTACACCTTC.

CDR3 sequence reads: CASSIAQATYEQYF. CDR3 DNA: TGTGCCAGTAGTATAGCGCAGGCAACCTACGAGCAGTACTTC. The V and J genes are TRBV19 and TRBJ2-7; D call uncertain. Germline assignment: CDR1 LNHDA and CDR2 SQIVND (reference sequence). This CDR3 is 14 amino acids long. The ends were cut back, 1 base at V and 2 bases at J, with 9 bases in the middle.

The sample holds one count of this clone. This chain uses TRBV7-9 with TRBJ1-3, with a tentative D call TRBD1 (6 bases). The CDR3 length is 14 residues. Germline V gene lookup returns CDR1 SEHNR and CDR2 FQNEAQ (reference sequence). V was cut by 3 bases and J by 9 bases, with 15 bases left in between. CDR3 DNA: TGTGCCAGCAGCTTGGATAACAGGGAGGTCACCATATATTTT. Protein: CASSLDNREVTIYF.

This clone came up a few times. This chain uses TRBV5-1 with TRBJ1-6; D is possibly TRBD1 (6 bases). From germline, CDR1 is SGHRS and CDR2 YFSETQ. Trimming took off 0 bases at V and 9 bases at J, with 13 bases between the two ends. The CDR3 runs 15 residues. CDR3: CASSLELGASSPLHF. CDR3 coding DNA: TGCGCCAGCAGCTTGGAGCTGGGGGCGTCTTCACCCCTCCACTTT. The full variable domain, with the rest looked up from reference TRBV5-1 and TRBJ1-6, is KAGVTQTPRYLIKTRGQQVTLSCSPISGHRSVSWYQQTPGQGLQFLFEYFSETQRNKGNFPGRFSGRQFSNSRSEMNVSTLELGDSALYLCASSLELGASSPLHFGNGTRLTVT.

The CDR3 spells CASSTIGGGETQYF. Written as DNA, the CDR3 is TGTGCCAGTAGTACCATCGGGGGAGGAGAGACCCAGTACTTC. The chain employs TRBV19 and TRBJ2-5, with D perhaps TRBD2 (6 bases). Germline V CDR1 and CDR2: LNHDA, SQIVND (reference sequence). Trimming removed 4 bases from V and 4 bases from J, with 13 bases in between. This CDR3 has 14 residues.

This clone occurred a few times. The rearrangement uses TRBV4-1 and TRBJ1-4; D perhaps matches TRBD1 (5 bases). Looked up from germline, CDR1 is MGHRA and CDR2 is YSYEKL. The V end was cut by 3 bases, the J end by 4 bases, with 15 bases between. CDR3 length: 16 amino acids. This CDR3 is CASSQTERQSNEKLFF. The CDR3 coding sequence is TGCGCCAGCAGCCAGACTGAAAGACAGAGTAATGAAAAACTGTTTTTT.

CDR3 region: CASSVGQGGAGGPYEQYF. CDR3 nucleotides: TGTGCCAGCAGCGTGGGCCAAGGGGGAGCGGGAGGTCCCTACGAGCAGTACTTC. The genes are TRBV9 and TRBJ2-7; 9 positions agree with TRBD2. CDR1 and CDR2 (germline): SGDLS, YYNGEE. The CDR3 extends over 18 amino acids. The V segment lost 2 bases and the J segment 2 bases; nucleotides outside the gene matches: 14.

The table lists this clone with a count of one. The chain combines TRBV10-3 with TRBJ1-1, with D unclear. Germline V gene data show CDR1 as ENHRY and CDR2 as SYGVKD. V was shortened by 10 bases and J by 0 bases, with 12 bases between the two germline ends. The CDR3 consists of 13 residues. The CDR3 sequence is CASRDYMNTEAFF. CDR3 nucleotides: TGTGCCAGCCGGGATTATATGAACACTGAAGCTTTCTTT.

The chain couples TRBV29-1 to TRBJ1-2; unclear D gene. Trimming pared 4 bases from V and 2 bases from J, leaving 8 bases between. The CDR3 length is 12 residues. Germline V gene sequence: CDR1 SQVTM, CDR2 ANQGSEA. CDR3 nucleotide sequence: TGCAGCGTTGGAGCCGCGAACTATGGCTACACCTTC. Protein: CSVGAANYGYTF.

DNA for the CDR3: TGTGCCAGCAGTTACTCTACAGGGCGGAGTGAAAAACTGTTTTTT. It codes for CASSYSTGRSEKLFF. The J gene is TRBJ1-4, the V gene TRBV6-6, with D tentatively TRBD1 (6 bases). CDR3 length: 15 amino acids. From germline, CDR1 is MNHNY and CDR2 SVGAGI (reference sequence). V lost 0 bases to trimming and J lost 7 bases, with 12 bases between them.

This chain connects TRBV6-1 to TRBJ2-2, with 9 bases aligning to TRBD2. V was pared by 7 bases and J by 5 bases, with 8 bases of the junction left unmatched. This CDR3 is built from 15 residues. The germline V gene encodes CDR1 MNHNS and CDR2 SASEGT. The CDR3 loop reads CASNSAGGGTGELFF. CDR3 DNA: TGTGCCAGCAATTCAGCGGGGGGTGGGACCGGGGAGCTGTTTTTT.

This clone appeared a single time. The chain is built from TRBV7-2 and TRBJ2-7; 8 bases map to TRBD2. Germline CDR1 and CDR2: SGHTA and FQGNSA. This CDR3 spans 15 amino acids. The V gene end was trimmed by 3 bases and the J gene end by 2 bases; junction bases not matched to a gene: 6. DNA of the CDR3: TGTGCCAGCAGCTTGTCGGGAGGGCCCGCCTACGAGCAGTACTTC. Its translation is CASSLSGGPAYEQYF.

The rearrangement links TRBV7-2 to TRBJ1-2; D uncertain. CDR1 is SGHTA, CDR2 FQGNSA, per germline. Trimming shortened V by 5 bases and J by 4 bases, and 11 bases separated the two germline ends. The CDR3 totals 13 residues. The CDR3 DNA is TGTGCCAGCAGCAAGGACTACGGCTATGGCTACACCTTC. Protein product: CASSKDYGYGYTF.